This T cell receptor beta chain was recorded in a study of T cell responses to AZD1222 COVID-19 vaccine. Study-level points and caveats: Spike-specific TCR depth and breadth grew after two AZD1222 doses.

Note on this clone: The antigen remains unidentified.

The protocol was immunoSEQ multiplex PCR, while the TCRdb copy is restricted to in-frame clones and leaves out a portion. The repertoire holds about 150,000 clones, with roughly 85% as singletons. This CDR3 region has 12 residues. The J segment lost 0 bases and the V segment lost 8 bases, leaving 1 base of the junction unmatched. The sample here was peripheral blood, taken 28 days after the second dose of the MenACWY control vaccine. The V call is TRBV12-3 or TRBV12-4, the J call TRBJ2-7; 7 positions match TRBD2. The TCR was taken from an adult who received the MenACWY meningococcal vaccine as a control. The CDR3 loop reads CASGLVSYEQYF. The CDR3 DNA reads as TGTGCCAGCGGACTAGTCTCCTACGAGCAGTACTTC.